The clone carrying this T cell receptor beta chain appeared a single time. The target antigen is unknown. The same CDR3 can be traced to other DNA sequences in this sample. This sample was taken from a study of cytomegalovirus exposure and HLA in healthy donors. Study-wide background: In an early release, HLA-typed donors contributed tens of millions of unique TCR sequences. Falling in the Caucasian-associated ancestry cluster were about four fifths of under 450 genotyped donors. Broader study findings: HLA-A and HLA-B allele assignments for most subjects were reportedly predicted accurately using TCR beta sequences. The likely explanation for a cluster of highly shared sequence variants was sequencing artifact.

Use of 60 Vbeta and 13 Jbeta primers characterized the PCR. Only in-frame clones appear in the TCRdb table, and some are missing; sequencing was by immunoSEQ multiplex PCR. The table includes some 150,000 clones, roughly 76% detected once. The sample comprised PBMCs. The sequence was collected from a man in his 60s in good health and CMV-seronegative.

Here the CDR3 reads CASSSSGASSYNEQFF. CDR3 bases: TGCGCCAGCAGCTCTAGCGGGGCGAGCTCCTACAATGAGCAGTTCTTC. The chain couples TRBV5-1 to TRBJ2-1; 9 bases agree with TRBD2. The length of the CDR3 is 16 residues. The V gene end was trimmed by 3 bases and the J gene end by 0 bases; junction bases not matched to a gene: 4. CDR1 is SGHRS and CDR2 is YFSETQ in the germline V gene.